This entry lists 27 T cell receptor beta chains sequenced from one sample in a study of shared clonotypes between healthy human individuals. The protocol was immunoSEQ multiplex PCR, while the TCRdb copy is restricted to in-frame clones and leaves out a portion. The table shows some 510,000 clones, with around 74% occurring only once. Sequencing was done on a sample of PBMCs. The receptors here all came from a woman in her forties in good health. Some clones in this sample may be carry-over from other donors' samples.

This CDR3 reads CASSEQRANEKLFF. CDR3 nucleotide sequence: TGTGCCAGCAGTGAGCAAAGGGCTAATGAAAAACTGTTTTTT. The chain is built from TRBV25-1 and TRBJ1-4, with D hard to call. This CDR3 is 14 amino acids long. In germline, CDR1 is MGHDK, CDR2 SYGVNS. V was cut by 3 bases and J by 3 bases, with 8 bases left in between.

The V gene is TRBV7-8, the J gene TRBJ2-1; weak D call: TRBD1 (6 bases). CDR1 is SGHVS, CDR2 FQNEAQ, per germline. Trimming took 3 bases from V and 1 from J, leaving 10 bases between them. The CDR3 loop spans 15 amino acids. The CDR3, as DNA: TGTGCCAGCAGCTTTACAGGGCGGTCCTACAATGAGCAGTTCTTC. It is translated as CASSFTGRSYNEQFF.

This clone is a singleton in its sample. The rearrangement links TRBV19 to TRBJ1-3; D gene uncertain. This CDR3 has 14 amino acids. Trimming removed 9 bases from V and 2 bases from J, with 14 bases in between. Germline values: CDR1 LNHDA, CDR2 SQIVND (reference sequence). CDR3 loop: CASSSTLPGNTIYF. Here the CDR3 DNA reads TGTGCCAGCAGTTCCACTCTGCCTGGAAACACCATATATTTT.

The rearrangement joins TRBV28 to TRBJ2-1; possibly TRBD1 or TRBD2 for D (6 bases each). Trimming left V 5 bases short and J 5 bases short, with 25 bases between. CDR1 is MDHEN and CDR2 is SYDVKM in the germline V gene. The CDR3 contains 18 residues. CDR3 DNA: TGTGCCAGCAGTCCGCCACCCAGGGGCCCCGGGGGTAACAATGAGCAGTTCTTC. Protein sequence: CASSPPPRGPGGNNEQFF.

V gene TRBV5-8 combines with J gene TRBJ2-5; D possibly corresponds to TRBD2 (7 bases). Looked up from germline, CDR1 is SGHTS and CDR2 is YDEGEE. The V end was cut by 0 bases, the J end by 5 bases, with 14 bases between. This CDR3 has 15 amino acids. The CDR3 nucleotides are TGTGCCAGCAGCTTGGGGGGGGGCCCCTTTGAGACCCAGTACTTC. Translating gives CASSLGGGPFETQYF. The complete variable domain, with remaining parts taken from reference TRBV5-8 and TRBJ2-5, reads EAGVTQSPTHLIKTRGQQATLRCSPISGHTSVYWYQQALGLGLQFLLWYDEGEERNRGNFPPRFSGRQFPNYSSELNVNALELEDSALYLCASSLGGGPFETQYFGPGTRLLVL.

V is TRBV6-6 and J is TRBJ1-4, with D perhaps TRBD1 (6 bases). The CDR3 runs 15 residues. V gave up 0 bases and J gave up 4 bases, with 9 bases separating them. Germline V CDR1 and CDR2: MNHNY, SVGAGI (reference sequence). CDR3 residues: CASSYSGAGNEKLFF. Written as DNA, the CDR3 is TGTGCCAGCAGTTACTCGGGGGCTGGTAATGAAAAACTGTTTTTT.

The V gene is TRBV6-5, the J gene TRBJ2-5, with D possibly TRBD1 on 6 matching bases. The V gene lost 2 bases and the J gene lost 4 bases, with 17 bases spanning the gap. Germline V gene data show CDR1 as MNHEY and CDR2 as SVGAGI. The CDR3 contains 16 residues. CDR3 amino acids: CASSYRIQGIGETQYF. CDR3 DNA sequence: TGTGCCAGCAGTTACCGGATACAGGGAATTGGAGAGACCCAGTACTTC.

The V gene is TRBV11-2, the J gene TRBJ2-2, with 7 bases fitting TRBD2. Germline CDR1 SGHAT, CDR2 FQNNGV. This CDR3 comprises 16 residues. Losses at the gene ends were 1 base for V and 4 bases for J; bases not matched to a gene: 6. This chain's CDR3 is CASSLGAGVFTGELFF. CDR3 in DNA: TGTGCCAGCAGCTTAGGTGCGGGAGTATTCACCGGGGAGCTGTTTTTT.

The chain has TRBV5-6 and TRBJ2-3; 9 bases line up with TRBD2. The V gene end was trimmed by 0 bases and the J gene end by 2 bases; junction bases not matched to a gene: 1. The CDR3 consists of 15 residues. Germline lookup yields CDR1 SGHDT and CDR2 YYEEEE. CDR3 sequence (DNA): TGTGCCAGCAGCTTGGTAGCGGGAGTCACAGATACGCAGTATTTT. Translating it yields CASSLVAGVTDTQYF.

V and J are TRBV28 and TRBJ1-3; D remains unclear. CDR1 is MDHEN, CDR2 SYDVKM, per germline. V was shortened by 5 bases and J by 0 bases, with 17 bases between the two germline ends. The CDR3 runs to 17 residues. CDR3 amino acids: CASSLPREPLSGNTIYF. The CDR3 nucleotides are TGTGCCAGCAGTCTGCCCCGGGAGCCCCTCTCTGGAAACACCATATATTTT. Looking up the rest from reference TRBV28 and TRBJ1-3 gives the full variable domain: DVKVTQSSRYLVKRTGEKVFLECVQDMDHENMFWYRQDPGLGLRLIYFSYDVKMKEKGDIPEGYSVSREKKERFSLILESASTNQTSMYLCASSLPREPLSGNTIYFGEGSWLTVV.

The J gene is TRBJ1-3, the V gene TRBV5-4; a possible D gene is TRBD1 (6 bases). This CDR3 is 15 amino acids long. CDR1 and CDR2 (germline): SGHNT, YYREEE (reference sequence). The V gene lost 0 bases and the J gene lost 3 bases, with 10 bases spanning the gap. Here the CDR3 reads CASSLGGPGGNTIYF. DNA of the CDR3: TGTGCCAGCAGCTTGGGGGGGCCTGGTGGAAACACCATATATTTT.

DNA for the CDR3: TGTGCCAGCAGCCCTCCAAGTAGAGGCTACACCTTC. Translated, it gives CASSPPSRGYTF. This rearrangement joins TRBV7-9 to TRBJ1-2; D is unclear. In germline, CDR1 is SEHNR, CDR2 FQNEAQ (reference sequence). The CDR3 runs 12 residues. V shed 5 bases and J shed 8 bases, with 12 bases lying between them.

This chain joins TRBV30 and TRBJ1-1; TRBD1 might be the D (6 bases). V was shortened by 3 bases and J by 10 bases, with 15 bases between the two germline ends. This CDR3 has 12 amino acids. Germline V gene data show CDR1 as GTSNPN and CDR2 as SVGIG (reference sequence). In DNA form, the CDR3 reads TGTGCCTGGAGAGGGGGATATCCTCGAGCTTTCTTT. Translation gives CAWRGGYPRAFF.

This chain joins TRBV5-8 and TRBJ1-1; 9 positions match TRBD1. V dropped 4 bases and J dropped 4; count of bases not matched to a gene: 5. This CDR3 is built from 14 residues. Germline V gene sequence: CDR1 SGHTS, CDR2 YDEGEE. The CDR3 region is CASSNRDRVTEAFF. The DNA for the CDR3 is TGTGCCAGCAGCAACCGGGACAGGGTCACTGAAGCTTTCTTT.

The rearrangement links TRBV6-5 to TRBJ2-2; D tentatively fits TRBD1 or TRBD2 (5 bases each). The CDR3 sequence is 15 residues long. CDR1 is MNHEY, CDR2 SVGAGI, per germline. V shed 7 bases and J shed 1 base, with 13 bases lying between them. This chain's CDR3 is CASTSGRRNTGELFF. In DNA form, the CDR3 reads TGTGCCAGCACATCGGGACGGAGGAACACCGGGGAGCTGTTTTTT.

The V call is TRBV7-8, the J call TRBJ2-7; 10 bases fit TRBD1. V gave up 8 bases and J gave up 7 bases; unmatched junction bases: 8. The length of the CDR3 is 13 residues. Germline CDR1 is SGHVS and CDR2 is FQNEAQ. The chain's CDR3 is CASRQGARREQYF. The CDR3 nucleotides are TGTGCCAGCCGACAGGGGGCTCGACGGGAGCAGTACTTC. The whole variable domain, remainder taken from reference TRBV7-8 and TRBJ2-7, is GAGVSQSPRYKVAKRGQDVALRCDPISGHVSLFWYQQALGQGPEFLTYFQNEAQLDKSGLPSDRFFAERPEGSVSTLKIQRTQQEDSAVYLCASRQGARREQYFGPGTRLTVT.

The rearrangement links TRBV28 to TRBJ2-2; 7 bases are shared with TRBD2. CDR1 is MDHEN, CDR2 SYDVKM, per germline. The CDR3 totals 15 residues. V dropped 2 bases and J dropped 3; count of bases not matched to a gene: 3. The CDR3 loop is CASSLGGGDTGELFF. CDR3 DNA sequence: TGTGCCAGCAGTTTAGGGGGAGGGGACACCGGGGAGCTGTTTTTT.

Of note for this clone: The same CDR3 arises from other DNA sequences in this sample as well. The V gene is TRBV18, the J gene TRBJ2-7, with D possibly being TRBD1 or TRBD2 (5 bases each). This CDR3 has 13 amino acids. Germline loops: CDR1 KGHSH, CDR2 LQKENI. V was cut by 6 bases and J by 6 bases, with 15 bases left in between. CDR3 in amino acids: CASSPGTGGEQYF. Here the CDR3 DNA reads TGTGCCAGCTCCCCCGGGACCGGCGGCGAGCAGTACTTC. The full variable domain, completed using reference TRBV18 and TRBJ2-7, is NAGVMQNPRHLVRRRGQEARLRCSPMKGHSHVYWYRQLPEEGLKFMVYLQKENIIDESGMPKERFSAEFPKEGPSILRIQQVVRGDSAAYFCASSPGTGGEQYFGPGTRLTVT.

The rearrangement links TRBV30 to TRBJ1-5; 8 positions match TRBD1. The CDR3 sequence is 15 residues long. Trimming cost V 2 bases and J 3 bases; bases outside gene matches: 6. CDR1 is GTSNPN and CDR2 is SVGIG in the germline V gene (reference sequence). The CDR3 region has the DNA TGTGCCTGGAGTATAGACAGGGGTCCCAATCAGCCCCAGCATTTT. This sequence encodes CAWSIDRGPNQPQHF.

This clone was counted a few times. The CDR3 is CASSLTGTGNEQYF. In DNA, the CDR3 is TGTGCCAGCAGCTTGACCGGGACAGGCAACGAGCAGTACTTC. This chain uses TRBV5-6 with TRBJ2-7, with 8 bases lining up with TRBD1. The CDR3 covers 14 residues. Germline V gene lookup returns CDR1 SGHDT and CDR2 YYEEEE. Trimming cost V 1 base and J 5 bases; bases outside gene matches: 5.

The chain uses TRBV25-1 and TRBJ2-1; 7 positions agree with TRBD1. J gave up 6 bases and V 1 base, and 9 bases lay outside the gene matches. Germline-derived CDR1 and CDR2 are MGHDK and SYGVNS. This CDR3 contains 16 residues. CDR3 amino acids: CASSEFDRAPSNEQFF. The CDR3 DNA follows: TGTGCCAGCAGTGAATTTGACAGGGCCCCGAGCAATGAGCAGTTCTTC. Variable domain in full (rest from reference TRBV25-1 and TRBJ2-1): EADIYQTPRYLVIGTGKKITLECSQTMGHDKMYWYQQDPGMELHLIHYSYGVNSTEKGDLSSESTVSRIRTEHFPLTLESARPSHTSQYLCASSEFDRAPSNEQFFGPGTRLTVL.

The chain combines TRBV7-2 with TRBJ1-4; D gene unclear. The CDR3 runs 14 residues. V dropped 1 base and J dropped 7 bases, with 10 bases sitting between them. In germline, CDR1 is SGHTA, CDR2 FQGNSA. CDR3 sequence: CASSLEQTREKLFF. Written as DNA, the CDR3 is TGTGCCAGCAGCTTAGAACAGACTCGTGAAAAACTGTTTTTT. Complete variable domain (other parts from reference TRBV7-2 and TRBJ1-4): GAGVSQSPSNKVTEKGKDVELRCDPISGHTALYWYRQSLGQGLEFLIYFQGNSAPDKSGLPSDRFSAERTGGSVSTLTIQRTQQEDSAVYLCASSLEQTREKLFFGSGTQLSVL.

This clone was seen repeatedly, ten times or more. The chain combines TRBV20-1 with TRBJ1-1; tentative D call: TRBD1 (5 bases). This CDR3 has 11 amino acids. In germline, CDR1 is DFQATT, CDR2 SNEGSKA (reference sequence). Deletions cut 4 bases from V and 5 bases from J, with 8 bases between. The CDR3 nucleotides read TGCAGTGCTATTAAGGGGACTGAAGCTTTCTTT. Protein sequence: CSAIKGTEAFF.

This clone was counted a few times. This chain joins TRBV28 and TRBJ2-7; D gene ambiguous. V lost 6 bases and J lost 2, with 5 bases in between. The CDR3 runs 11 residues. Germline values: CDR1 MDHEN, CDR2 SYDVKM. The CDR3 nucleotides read TGTGCCAGCAGCGCAGCCTACGAGCAGTACTTC. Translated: CASSAAYEQYF.

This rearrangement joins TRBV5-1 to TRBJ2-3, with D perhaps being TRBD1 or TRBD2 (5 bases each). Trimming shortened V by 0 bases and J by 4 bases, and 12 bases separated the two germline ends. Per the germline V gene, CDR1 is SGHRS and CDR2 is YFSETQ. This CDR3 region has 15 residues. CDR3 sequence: CASSLGGSGPDTQYF. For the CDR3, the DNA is TGCGCCAGCAGCTTGGGGGGGTCCGGTCCAGATACGCAGTATTTT.

The CDR3 nucleotides are TGTGCCAGCAGGAAGGGACTAGCGGGAGGCCCTGCTAGCACAGATACGCAGTATTTT. This codes for CASRKGLAGGPASTDTQYF. The genes are TRBV2 and TRBJ2-3, with 15 bases that match TRBD2. The CDR3 is 19 residues long. After removal of 6 bases from V and 0 bases from J, the junction contained 10 bases not matched to a gene. The V gene's germline CDR1 is SNHLY and CDR2 FYNNEI.

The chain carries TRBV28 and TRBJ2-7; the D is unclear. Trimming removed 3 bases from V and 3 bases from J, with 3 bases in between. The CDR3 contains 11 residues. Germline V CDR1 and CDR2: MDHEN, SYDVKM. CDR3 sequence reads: CASSFNYEQYF. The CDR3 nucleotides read TGTGCCAGCAGTTTCAACTACGAGCAGTACTTC.